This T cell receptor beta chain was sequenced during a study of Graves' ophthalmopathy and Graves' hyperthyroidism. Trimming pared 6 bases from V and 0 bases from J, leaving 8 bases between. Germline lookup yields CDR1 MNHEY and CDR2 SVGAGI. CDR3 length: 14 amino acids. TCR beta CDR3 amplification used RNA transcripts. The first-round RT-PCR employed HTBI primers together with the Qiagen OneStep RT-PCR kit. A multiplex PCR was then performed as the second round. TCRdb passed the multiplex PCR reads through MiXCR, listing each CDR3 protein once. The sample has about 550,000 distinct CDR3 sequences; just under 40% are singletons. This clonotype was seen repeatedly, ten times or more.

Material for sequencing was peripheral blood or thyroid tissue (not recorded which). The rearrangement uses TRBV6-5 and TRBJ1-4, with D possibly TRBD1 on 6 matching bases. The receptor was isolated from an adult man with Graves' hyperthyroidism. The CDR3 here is CASRDRATNEKLFF. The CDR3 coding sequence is TGTGCCAGCAGGGACAGAGCAACTAATGAAAAACTGTTTTTT.